This T cell receptor beta chain was sequenced during a study of blood T cell repertoires in COVID-19. Study summary: PBMCs, B-cell-depleted T cells, or T cells provided the cDNA or gDNA that made up the material.

Per the original data handling: The authors estimated nucleated cell counts from reference gene primer amplification. Clones were sequenced by immunoSEQ multiplex PCR, and TCRdb holds only the in-frame ones, with some missing. The V and J calls and clone size were taken over from that table, and D and trimming were inferred from the DNA. The sample has tens of thousands of clones, approximately 84% seen once; the top ten hold roughly 3%. This CDR3 has 15 amino acids. J was trimmed by 3 bases and V by 5 bases; bases with no gene match: 10. Germline V gene data show CDR1 as ENHRY and CDR2 as SYGVKD. This chain links TRBV10-3 with TRBJ2-7; TRBD1 agrees at 7 bases. The sample taken for sequencing was peripheral blood. The sequence came from a man in his forties or fifties with active COVID-19. In nucleotides, the CDR3 is TGTGCCATCAGTACGACAGGGAGCGGCGTCTACGAGCAGTACTTC. Residues: CAISTTGSGVYEQYF.